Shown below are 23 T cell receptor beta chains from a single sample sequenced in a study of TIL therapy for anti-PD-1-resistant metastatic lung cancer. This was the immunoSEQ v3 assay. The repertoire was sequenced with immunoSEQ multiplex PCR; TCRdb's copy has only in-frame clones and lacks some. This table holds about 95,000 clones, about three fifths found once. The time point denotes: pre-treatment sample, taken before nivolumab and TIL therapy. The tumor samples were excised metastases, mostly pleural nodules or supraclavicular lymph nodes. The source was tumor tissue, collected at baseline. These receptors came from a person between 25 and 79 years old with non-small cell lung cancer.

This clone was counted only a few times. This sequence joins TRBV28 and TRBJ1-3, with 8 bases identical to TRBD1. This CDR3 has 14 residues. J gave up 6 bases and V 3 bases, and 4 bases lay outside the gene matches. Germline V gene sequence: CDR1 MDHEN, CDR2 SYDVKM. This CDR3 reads CASSFSGGKNTIYF. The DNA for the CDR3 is TGTGCCAGCAGTTTTTCAGGGGGCAAAAACACCATATATTTT.

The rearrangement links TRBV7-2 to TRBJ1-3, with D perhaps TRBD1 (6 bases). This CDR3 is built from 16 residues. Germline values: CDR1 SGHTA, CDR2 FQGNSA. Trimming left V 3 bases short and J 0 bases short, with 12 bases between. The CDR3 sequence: CASSFQGNPSGNTIYF. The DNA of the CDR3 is TGTGCCAGCAGCTTCCAGGGGAACCCCTCTGGAAACACCATATATTTT.

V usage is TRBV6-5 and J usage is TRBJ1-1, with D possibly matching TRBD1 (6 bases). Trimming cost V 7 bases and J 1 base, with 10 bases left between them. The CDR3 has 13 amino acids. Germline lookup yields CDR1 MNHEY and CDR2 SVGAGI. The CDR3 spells CASIGTRNTEAFF. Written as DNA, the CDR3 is TGTGCCAGCATCGGGACACGGAACACTGAAGCTTTCTTT.

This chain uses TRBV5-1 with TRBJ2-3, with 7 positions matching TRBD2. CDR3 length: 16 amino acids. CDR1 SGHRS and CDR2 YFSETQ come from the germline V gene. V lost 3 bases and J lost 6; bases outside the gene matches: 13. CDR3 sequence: CASSWVKRGFGDTQYF. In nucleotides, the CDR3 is TGCGCCAGCAGCTGGGTTAAGCGGGGCTTCGGCGATACGCAGTATTTT.

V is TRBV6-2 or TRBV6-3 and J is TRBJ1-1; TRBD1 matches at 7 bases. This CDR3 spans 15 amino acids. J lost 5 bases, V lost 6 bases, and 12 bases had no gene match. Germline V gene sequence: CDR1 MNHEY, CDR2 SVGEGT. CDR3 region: CASRPRQGRGTEAFF. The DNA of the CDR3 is TGTGCCAGCAGACCTCGACAGGGACGTGGTACTGAAGCTTTCTTT.

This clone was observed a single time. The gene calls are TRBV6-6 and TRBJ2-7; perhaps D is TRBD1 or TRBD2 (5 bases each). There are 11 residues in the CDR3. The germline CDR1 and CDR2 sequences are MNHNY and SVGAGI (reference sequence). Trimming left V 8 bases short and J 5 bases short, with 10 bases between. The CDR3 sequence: CASGTENEQYF. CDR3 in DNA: TGTGCCAGCGGGACCGAGAACGAGCAGTACTTC.

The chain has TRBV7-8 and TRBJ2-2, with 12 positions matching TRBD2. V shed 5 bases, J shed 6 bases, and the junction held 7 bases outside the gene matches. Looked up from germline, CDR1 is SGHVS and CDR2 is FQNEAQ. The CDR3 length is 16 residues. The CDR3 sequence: CASSPPSGGAPGELFF. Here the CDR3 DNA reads TGTGCCAGCAGCCCCCCTAGCGGGGGGGCCCCCGGGGAGCTGTTTTTT.

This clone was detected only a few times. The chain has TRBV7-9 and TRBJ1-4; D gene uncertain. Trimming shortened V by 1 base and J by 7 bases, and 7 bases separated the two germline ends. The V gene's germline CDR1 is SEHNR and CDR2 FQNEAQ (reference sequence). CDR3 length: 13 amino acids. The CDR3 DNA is TGTGCCAGCAGCTTAGTAGCGCGTGAAAAACTGTTTTTT. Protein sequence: CASSLVAREKLFF.

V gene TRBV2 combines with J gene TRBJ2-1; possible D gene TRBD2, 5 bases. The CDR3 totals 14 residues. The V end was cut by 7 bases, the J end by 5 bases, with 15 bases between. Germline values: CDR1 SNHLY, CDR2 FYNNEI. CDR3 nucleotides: TGTGCCAGCAAAGGAGGCCTCACCCACAATGAGCAGTTCTTC. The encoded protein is CASKGGLTHNEQFF.

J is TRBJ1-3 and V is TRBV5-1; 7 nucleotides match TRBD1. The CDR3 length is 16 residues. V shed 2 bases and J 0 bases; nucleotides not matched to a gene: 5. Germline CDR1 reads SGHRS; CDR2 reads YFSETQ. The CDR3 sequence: CASSLQGLSSGNTIYF. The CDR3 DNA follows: TGCGCCAGCAGCTTACAGGGGCTCTCCTCTGGAAACACCATATATTTT.

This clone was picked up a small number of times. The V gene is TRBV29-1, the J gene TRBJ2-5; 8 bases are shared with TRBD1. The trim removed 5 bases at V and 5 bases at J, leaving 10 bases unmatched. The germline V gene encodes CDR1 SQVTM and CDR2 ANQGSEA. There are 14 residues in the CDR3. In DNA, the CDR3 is TGCAGCGTTCGCAGGGGGCGGACAGGGGAGACCCAGTACTTC. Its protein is CSVRRGRTGETQYF.

The CDR3 DNA reads TGCAGTGCTAGTCAGGGGGACAGAAATCAGCCCCAGCATTTT. Translation: CSASQGDRNQPQHF. The V and J genes are TRBV20-1 and TRBJ1-5, with 7 bases that match TRBD1. This CDR3 has 14 amino acids. Looked up from germline, CDR1 is DFQATT and CDR2 is SNEGSKA (reference sequence). Trimming at V came to 3 bases and at J to 4 bases, leaving 6 bases not matched to a gene.

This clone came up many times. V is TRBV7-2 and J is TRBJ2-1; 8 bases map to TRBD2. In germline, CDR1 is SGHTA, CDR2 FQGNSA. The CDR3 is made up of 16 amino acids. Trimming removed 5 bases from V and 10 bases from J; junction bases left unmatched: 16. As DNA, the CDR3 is TGTGCCAGCAGCCTCGGATTGCGGGAGGCCGCGACCGAGCAGTTCTTC. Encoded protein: CASSLGLREAATEQFF.

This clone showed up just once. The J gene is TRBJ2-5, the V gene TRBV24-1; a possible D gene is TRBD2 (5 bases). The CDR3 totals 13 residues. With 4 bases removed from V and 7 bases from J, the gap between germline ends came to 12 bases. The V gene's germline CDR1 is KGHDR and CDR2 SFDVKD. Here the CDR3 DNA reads TGTGCCACCAGTGAGGCCGGGGTGGGGACCCAGTACTTC. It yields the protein CATSEAGVGTQYF.

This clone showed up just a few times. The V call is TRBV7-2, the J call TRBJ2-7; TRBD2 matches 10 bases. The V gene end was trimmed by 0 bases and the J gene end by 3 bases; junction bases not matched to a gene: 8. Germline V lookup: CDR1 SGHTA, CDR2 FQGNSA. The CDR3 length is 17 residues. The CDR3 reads CASSLASGTSAYYEQYF. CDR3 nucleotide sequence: TGTGCCAGCAGCTTAGCTTCCGGGACTAGCGCTTACTACGAGCAGTACTTC. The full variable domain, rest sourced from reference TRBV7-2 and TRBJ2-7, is GAGVSQSPSNKVTEKGKDVELRCDPISGHTALYWYRQSLGQGLEFLIYFQGNSAPDKSGLPSDRFSAERTGGSVSTLTIQRTQQEDSAVYLCASSLASGTSAYYEQYFGPGTRLTVT.

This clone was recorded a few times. As DNA, the CDR3 is TGTGCCTGGAGTGTATCGTCGGCAGCGGACCTTTGGAATGAGCAGTTCTTC. Its translation: CAWSVSSAADLWNEQFF. The V gene is TRBV30, the J gene TRBJ2-1; D perhaps matches TRBD2 (5 bases). The V gene's germline CDR1 is GTSNPN and CDR2 SVGIG (reference sequence). This CDR3 has 17 amino acids. Between the trimmed V and J ends, which lost 0 bases and 7 bases, there was a span of 22 bases. Looking up the rest from reference TRBV30 and TRBJ2-1 gives the full variable domain: SQTIHQWPATLVQPVGSPLSLECTVEGTSNPNLYWYRQAAGRGLQLLFYSVGIGQISSEVPQNLSASRPQDRQFILSSKKLLLSDSGFYLCAWSVSSAADLWNEQFFGPGTRLTVL.

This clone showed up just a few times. CDR3 nucleotides: TGTGCCAGCAGTGGGAGGGACAGGGGGCTCTATGGCTACACCTTC. It specifies CASSGRDRGLYGYTF. V usage is TRBV2 and J usage is TRBJ1-2, with TRBD1 matching 12 bases. Germline loops: CDR1 SNHLY, CDR2 FYNNEI. This CDR3 is built from 15 residues. The J segment lost 4 bases and the V segment lost 4 bases, leaving 4 bases of the junction unmatched. Drawing the rest from reference TRBV2 and TRBJ1-2, the complete variable domain is EPEVTQTPSHQVTQMGQEVILRCVPISNHLYFYWYRQILGQKVEFLVSFYNNEISEKSEIFDDQFSVERPDGSNFTLKIRSTKLEDSAMYFCASSGRDRGLYGYTFGSGTRLTVV.

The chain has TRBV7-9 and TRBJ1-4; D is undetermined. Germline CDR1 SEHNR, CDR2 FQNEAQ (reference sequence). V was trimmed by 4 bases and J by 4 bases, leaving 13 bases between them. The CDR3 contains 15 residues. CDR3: CASSSGPANNEKLFF. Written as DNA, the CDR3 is TGTGCCAGCAGCTCCGGACCGGCGAATAATGAAAAACTGTTTTTT.

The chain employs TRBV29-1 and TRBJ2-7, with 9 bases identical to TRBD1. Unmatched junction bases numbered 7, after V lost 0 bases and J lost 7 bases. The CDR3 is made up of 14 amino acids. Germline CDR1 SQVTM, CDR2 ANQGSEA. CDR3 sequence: CSVEDPRTGVEQYF. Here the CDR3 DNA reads TGCAGCGTTGAAGATCCGCGGACAGGGGTTGAGCAGTACTTC.

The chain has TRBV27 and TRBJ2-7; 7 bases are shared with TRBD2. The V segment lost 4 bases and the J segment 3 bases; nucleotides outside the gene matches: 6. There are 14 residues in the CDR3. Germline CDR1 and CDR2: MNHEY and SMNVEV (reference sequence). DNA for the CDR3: TGTGCCAGCAGTTCACTAGCGTCCCGCTACGAGCAGTACTTC. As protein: CASSSLASRYEQYF.

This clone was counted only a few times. DNA of the CDR3: TGCGCCAGCAGTAGCAGGGCCCGGGGAGAGACCCAGTACTTC. It yields the protein CASSSRARGETQYF. This chain connects TRBV5-1 to TRBJ2-5; D assignment may be TRBD1 or TRBD2 (5 bases each). Germline V gives CDR1 SGHRS, CDR2 YFSETQ. The CDR3 has 14 residues. V lost 5 bases to trimming and J lost 4 bases, with 15 bases between them.

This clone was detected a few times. The CDR3 spells CASRPGGYEQYF. The CDR3 region has the DNA TGTGCCAGCAGGCCGGGAGGCTACGAGCAGTACTTC. The chain links TRBV28 to TRBJ2-7; 7 nucleotides line up with TRBD2. The V segment lost 6 bases and the J segment 3 bases; nucleotides outside the gene matches: 2. This CDR3 contains 12 residues. CDR1 and CDR2 from the germline V gene are MDHEN and SYDVKM.

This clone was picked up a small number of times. CDR3 sequence reads: CASSPPPSGGSTDTQYF. The CDR3 coding sequence is TGTGCCAGCAGTCCCCCCCCTAGCGGTGGTAGCACAGATACGCAGTATTTT. This sequence joins TRBV27 and TRBJ2-3; 7 bases match TRBD2. CDR1 and CDR2 from the germline V gene are MNHEY and SMNVEV (reference sequence). Trimming removed 5 bases from V and 0 bases from J; junction bases left unmatched: 11. CDR3 length: 17 amino acids.